The 18 T cell receptor beta chains below come from one sample, sequenced in a study of OX40 agonist ivuxolimab in advanced cancers. Here immunoSEQ multiplex PCR was the method, and the copy in TCRdb shows in-frame clones only, minus some. Here the sample spans fewer than 50,000 clones, roughly nine tenths being singletons. The sequenced sample was CD4+ or CD8+ T cells sorted from blood, obtained in a trial of the OX40 agonist ivuxolimab. The receptors here all came from an adult with an advanced solid tumor such as melanoma, head and neck, liver or kidney cancer.

The chain employs TRBV7-9 and TRBJ1-1; D gene unclear. Germline CDR1 is SEHNR and CDR2 is FQNEAQ (reference sequence). The V end lost 3 bases, the J end lost 10 bases, and 15 bases lay between the germline ends. The CDR3 runs 13 residues. The CDR3 region is CASSLRDPTTAFF. CDR3 bases: TGTGCCAGCAGCTTGAGGGATCCCACGACAGCTTTCTTT.

This clone was seen more than once but under ten times. The V call is TRBV2, the J call TRBJ2-7, with TRBD1 matching over 7 bases. This CDR3 is 15 amino acids long. Germline V lookup: CDR1 SNHLY, CDR2 FYNNEI. Trimming at V came to 1 base and at J to 1 base, leaving 4 bases not matched to a gene. Here the CDR3 reads CASSEETTGSYEQYF. In nucleotides, the CDR3 is TGTGCCAGCAGTGAAGAGACGACAGGGTCCTACGAGCAGTACTTC.

J is TRBJ1-2 and V is TRBV5-1, with D tentatively TRBD1 (6 bases). The germline V gene has CDR1 SGHRS and CDR2 YFSETQ. The CDR3 is made up of 14 amino acids. Trimming removed 5 bases from V and 9 bases from J, with 20 bases in between. In DNA, the CDR3 is TGCGCCAGCAGAGAAACAGGGACCGATAGTCGCTACACCTTC. Its translation: CASRETGTDSRYTF.

This clone is a singleton in its sample. The rearrangement joins TRBV7-2 to TRBJ1-2; D is unclear. The CDR3 length is 14 residues. Germline V gene lookup returns CDR1 SGHTA and CDR2 FQGNSA. The germline V and J ends were trimmed by 3 bases and 4 bases, with 12 bases remaining between them. The CDR3 loop is CASSFREIIYGYTF. CDR3 bases: TGTGCCAGCAGCTTCCGGGAGATTATCTATGGCTACACCTTC.

This clone was seen only once. The chain employs TRBV19 and TRBJ2-1, with 13 bases that match TRBD2. Germline V gene lookup returns CDR1 LNHDA and CDR2 SQIVND (reference sequence). After removal of 9 bases from V and 7 bases from J, the junction contained 3 bases not matched to a gene. The CDR3 runs to 13 residues. CDR3 sequence reads: CASGLAGDNEQFF. The CDR3 nucleotides are TGTGCCAGCGGACTAGCGGGGGATAATGAGCAGTTCTTC.

This clone was recorded once. The rearrangement joins TRBV30 to TRBJ1-2, with TRBD1 as a possible D gene (5 bases). The ends were cut back, 6 bases at V and 5 bases at J, with 16 bases in the middle. The CDR3 is 13 residues long. Germline values: CDR1 GTSNPN, CDR2 SVGIG (reference sequence). The CDR3 loop reads CACSLRGEYGYTF. CDR3 DNA: TGTGCCTGCTCTCTTAGGGGAGAATATGGCTACACCTTC.

The chain carries TRBV10-3 and TRBJ1-1; TRBD1 matches 11 bases. Germline lookup yields CDR1 ENHRY and CDR2 SYGVKD. V was pared by 8 bases and J by 5 bases, with 7 bases of the junction left unmatched. The CDR3 has 14 residues. The CDR3 nucleotides are TGTGCCATCGGACAGGGGGCATTGGGTACTGAAGCTTTCTTT. Its translation: CAIGQGALGTEAFF.

This clone has a handful of counts. The gene calls are TRBV10-3 and TRBJ1-2; D is ambiguous. The CDR3 totals 11 residues. The ends were cut back, 6 bases at V and 5 bases at J, with 7 bases in the middle. Germline V CDR1 and CDR2: ENHRY, SYGVKD. For the CDR3, the DNA is TGTGCCATCAGGAACGGGTATGGCTACACCTTC. It yields the protein CAIRNGYGYTF.

The CDR3 loop is CASSLSGGRTEAFF. The CDR3 DNA reads as TGTGCCAGCAGCTTGTCCGGCGGCAGGACTGAAGCTTTCTTT. The rearrangement joins TRBV11-3 to TRBJ1-1; D is undetermined. The CDR3 spans 14 residues. The V gene lost 3 bases and the J gene lost 5 bases, with 13 bases spanning the gap. The germline V gene encodes CDR1 SGHNT and CDR2 YENEEA.

The chain links TRBV7-9 to TRBJ2-5, with TRBD2 identical over 7 bases. Germline lookup yields CDR1 SEHNR and CDR2 FQNEAQ (reference sequence). Losses at the gene ends were 5 bases for V and 5 bases for J; bases not matched to a gene: 5. This CDR3 has 13 residues. The CDR3 region is CASSLWGGETQYF. The CDR3 DNA sequence: TGTGCCAGCAGCCTCTGGGGAGGGGAGACCCAGTACTTC.

The chain carries TRBV4-3 and TRBJ1-2, with D possibly being TRBD1 (6 bases). The CDR3 has 15 residues. The V gene lost 0 bases and the J gene lost 1 base, with 9 bases spanning the gap. Germline assignment: CDR1 LGHNA and CDR2 YSLEER. The chain's CDR3 is CASSQEGGNNYGYTF. CDR3 DNA sequence: TGCGCCAGCAGCCAAGAAGGGGGGAATAACTATGGCTACACCTTC.

The chain combines TRBV4-2 with TRBJ1-3; 7 positions match TRBD1. After removal of 4 bases from V and 0 bases from J, the junction contained 9 bases not matched to a gene. The CDR3 is made up of 17 amino acids. Germline CDR1 and CDR2: LGHNA and YNFKEQ. CDR3 nucleotides: TGTGCCAGCAGCCCCGAGTTAGGGGGCCTCTCTGGAAACACCATATATTTT. It codes for CASSPELGGLSGNTIYF.

The rearrangement links TRBV4-2 to TRBJ2-3; D not resolved. Trimming took 4 bases from V and 6 from J, leaving 8 bases between them. Per germline, CDR1 LGHNA and CDR2 YNFKEQ. This CDR3 comprises 12 residues. The CDR3 DNA sequence: TGTGCCAGCAGCCGCAACGGGGATACGCAGTATTTT. Its translation: CASSRNGDTQYF.

The chain joins TRBV5-1 to TRBJ2-7; 7 positions match TRBD1. The length of the CDR3 is 14 residues. In germline, CDR1 is SGHRS, CDR2 YFSETQ. V shed 3 bases and J 3 bases; nucleotides not matched to a gene: 6. The CDR3: CASSSRQGSYEQYF. CDR3 DNA sequence: TGCGCCAGCAGCTCCCGACAGGGAAGCTACGAGCAGTACTTC.

The chain uses TRBV2 and TRBJ1-6; D is unresolved. The CDR3 consists of 14 residues. Germline CDR1 SNHLY, CDR2 FYNNEI. The V gene lost 5 bases and the J gene lost 6 bases, with 11 bases spanning the gap. CDR3 sequence reads: CASSISRSNSPLHF. The CDR3 nucleotides are TGTGCCAGCAGTATTAGCCGGTCTAATTCACCCCTCCACTTT.

V is TRBV7-2 and J is TRBJ1-6, with D unclear. V lost 3 bases to trimming and J lost 10 bases, with 13 bases between them. CDR1 is SGHTA and CDR2 is FQGNSA in the germline V gene. The length of the CDR3 is 14 residues. The CDR3: CASSLRALGSPLHF. Written as DNA, the CDR3 is TGTGCCAGCAGCTTGAGGGCCCTGGGGTCACCCCTCCACTTT.

This sequence joins TRBV7-9 and TRBJ1-4; D is unresolved. The V gene lost 4 bases and the J gene lost 6 bases, with 15 bases spanning the gap. Per germline, CDR1 SEHNR and CDR2 FQNEAQ (reference sequence). The CDR3 covers 15 residues. The CDR3 nucleotides read TGTGCCAGCAGCTCCTCCGGTGCGACATATGAAAAACTGTTTTTT. Its translation: CASSSSGATYEKLFF.

The gene calls are TRBV7-9 and TRBJ1-1; D might be TRBD1 (5 bases). The CDR3 is 14 amino acids. Trimming cost V 4 bases and J 0 bases, with 9 bases left between them. Per the germline V gene, CDR1 is SEHNR and CDR2 is FQNEAQ (reference sequence). In DNA form, the CDR3 reads TGTGCCAGCAGCTCGTGGGACCTGAACACTGAAGCTTTCTTT. Its translation: CASSSWDLNTEAFF.